The rows below give T cell receptor beta chains drawn from one sample of a study of blood T cell repertoires in COVID-19. Measured with immunoSEQ multiplex PCR; TCRdb has only the in-frame clones, and not every one. The sample records 200,000 to 250,000 clones, 82% being singletons. Sample: peripheral blood. The receptors stem from a woman older than 75 with acute or convalescent COVID-19. Each CDR3 is given with its conserved first and last residue. Size values are once, few and many counts, or a class for expanded clones, and some rows have none.

TRBV5-4	TRBJ1-1	-	CASSLQGSTEAFF
TRBV6-5	TRBJ1-2	once	CASRRSGVNYGYTF
TRBV19	TRBJ2-2	-	CASSPGDRGATGELFF
TRBV12-3/TRBV12-4	TRBJ1-1	-	CASSRQPSAFF
TRBV9	TRBJ1-3	few	CASSSSGAGNTIYF
TRBV7-2	TRBJ1-1	-	CASSFAAGIDTEAFF
TRBV6-4	TRBJ1-5	few	CASRDGGPRQPQHF
TRBV6-5	TRBJ1-3	few	CASTRGPYSGNTIYF
TRBV27	TRBJ2-2	-	CARGKDAGTSVGELFF
TRBV9	TRBJ1-6	-	CASSVDSHNSPLHF
TRBV7-9	TRBJ1-1	-	CASSLDPVRNTEAFF
TRBV21-1	TRBJ2-1	-	CASSTGLAQDNEQFF
TRBV6-1	TRBJ2-7	-	CASSEQGTGPYEQYF
TRBV9	TRBJ2-1	-	CASSVADTTSGAYNEQFF
TRBV11-3	TRBJ2-3	-	CASSSQASGGAGDTQYF
TRBV11-3	TRBJ2-1	-	CASSPLGGGAGNEQFF
TRBV5-4	TRBJ1-1	few	CASSLEGGNTEAFF
TRBV6-4	TRBJ2-3	once	CASSDSWGGNTDTQYF
TRBV5-1	TRBJ2-7	-	CASSLTVGPYEQYF
TRBV11-3	TRBJ2-7	few	CASSLQGRYEQYF
TRBV18	TRBJ2-1	-	CASSLLGLGLVQGNEQFF
TRBV28	TRBJ1-1	-	CASSLSVVKGAEAFF
TRBV2	TRBJ2-5	-	CASSGKAGARYQETQYF
TRBV27	TRBJ1-6	once	CASSSGQGNSPLHF
TRBV21-1	TRBJ1-1	-	CASSHIRGWGGTEAFF
TRBV18	TRBJ2-3	once	CASSLDLSTDTQYF
TRBV6-5	TRBJ1-2	-	CASSQPGYNYGYTF
TRBV7-3	TRBJ2-1	-	CASSLAEFGNEQFF
TRBV7-3	TRBJ2-2	once	CASSPQRGDTGELFF
TRBV7-7	TRBJ2-7	once	CASSLGPAGPAYEQYF
TRBV7-8	TRBJ2-5	-	CASSWGTVQETQYF
TRBV9	TRBJ2-2	-	CASSVGQRPNTGELFF
TRBV5-1	TRBJ1-2	-	CASSPNAQQAIYGYTF
TRBV11-3	TRBJ2-7	-	CASSPEVSYEQYF
TRBV5-1	TRBJ1-1	few	CASSLAQGHRGAEAFF
TRBV7-2	TRBJ1-6	-	CASSLFGRQALSPLHF